Sequencing of this TCR beta chain was carried out in a study of cytomegalovirus exposure and HLA in healthy donors. The PCR made use of 60 Vbeta and 13 Jbeta primers. TCRdb's table, derived via immunoSEQ multiplex PCR, lists solely in-frame clones and lacks some. The profile shows some 100,000 clones, 60% to 75% of them singletons. The count of this clone is one. The CDR3 runs to 14 residues. Germline V gene data show CDR1 as MNHEY and CDR2 as SVGAGI. The junction had 4 bases not matched to a gene; V was cut back by 5 bases and J by 3 bases. The genes are TRBV6-5 and TRBJ1-1, with 9 bases aligning to TRBD1. The origin of this receptor is a female donor in good health and CMV-seropositive. The sequenced sample was PBMCs. Written as DNA, the CDR3 is TGTGCCAGCAGTCTACAGGGGGCCGACACTGAAGCTTTCTTT. It specifies CASSLQGADTEAFF.